Listed below are T cell receptor beta chains from one sample, sequenced in a study of blood T cell repertoires in COVID-19. Repertoires were generated with immunoSEQ multiplex PCR, while TCRdb's copy carries only in-frame clones and drops some. The sample carries about 150,000 clones, about 87% recorded once. Sequencing was done on a sample of peripheral blood. The receptors were sampled from a man aged 55 to 70 with COVID-19, enrolled during active disease. Both conserved end residues are part of each CDR3. The order of the fields is J gene, D gene, clone size, V gene, CDR3 DNA, CDR3 protein. A D gene is named only where the DNA matches it firmly. A row's size may be missing; if present it is once, few, many or a size class.

J gene: TRBJ2-1; D gene: TRBD1; clone size: NA; V gene: TRBV19; CDR3 DNA: TGTGCCAGTAGGTCGGGACAGGGAGGGAGTGAGCAGTTCTTC; CDR3 protein: CASRSGQGGSEQFF
J gene: TRBJ2-1; D gene: TRBD1; clone size: NA; V gene: TRBV11-1; CDR3 DNA: TGTGCCAGCAGCTTGAGGGGGGACAGGGGTAATGAGCAGTTCTTC; CDR3 protein: CASSLRGDRGNEQFF
J gene: TRBJ1-2; D gene: TRBD1; clone size: NA; V gene: TRBV6-6; CDR3 DNA: TGTGCCAGCACCAAACAGGGGAACCCTAACTATGGCTACACCTTC; CDR3 protein: CASTKQGNPNYGYTF
J gene: TRBJ1-5; D gene: TRBD1; clone size: NA; V gene: TRBV2; CDR3 DNA: TGTGCCAGCAGTGTGGGACAGGGAGGCCAGCCCCAGCATTTT; CDR3 protein: CASSVGQGGQPQHF
J gene: TRBJ2-1; D gene: TRBD2; clone size: NA; V gene: TRBV18; CDR3 DNA: TGTGCCAGCTATAGCGGGGTGAGCTCCTACAATGAGCAGTTCTTC; CDR3 protein: CASYSGVSSYNEQFF
J gene: TRBJ1-2; D gene: TRBD1; clone size: NA; V gene: TRBV4-3; CDR3 DNA: TGCGCCAGCAGCTCGCGGCGGACAGGTTCGACTAAAAACTATGGCTACACCTTC; CDR3 protein: CASSSRRTGSTKNYGYTF
J gene: TRBJ2-7; D gene: NA; clone size: NA; V gene: TRBV5-6; CDR3 DNA: TGTGCCAGCAGCCTAGCCAACGCCTACGAGCAGTACTTC; CDR3 protein: CASSLANAYEQYF
J gene: TRBJ1-1; D gene: NA; clone size: NA; V gene: TRBV7-9; CDR3 DNA: TGTGCCAGCAGCCCAGGGGTGGGGACTGAAGCTTTCTTT; CDR3 protein: CASSPGVGTEAFF
J gene: TRBJ2-1; D gene: TRBD2; clone size: NA; V gene: TRBV7-3; CDR3 DNA: TGTGCCAGCAGCTTAAGGGGGGGAGCAGGGCCGAATGAGCAGTTCTTC; CDR3 protein: CASSLRGGAGPNEQFF
J gene: TRBJ2-3; D gene: TRBD1; clone size: NA; V gene: TRBV12-5; CDR3 DNA: TGTGCTAGTGGTTTGGAGGGGGCCACAGATACGCAGTATTTT; CDR3 protein: CASGLEGATDTQYF
J gene: TRBJ2-1; D gene: NA; clone size: few; V gene: TRBV11-2; CDR3 DNA: TGTGCCAGCAGCTCAGTGACAGCTTACAATGAGCAGTTCTTC; CDR3 protein: CASSSVTAYNEQFF
J gene: TRBJ2-1; D gene: NA; clone size: few; V gene: TRBV6-5; CDR3 DNA: TGTGCCAGCAGTTACCACGGACGGGGAAATGAGCAGTTCTTC; CDR3 protein: CASSYHGRGNEQFF
J gene: TRBJ1-6; D gene: TRBD1; clone size: NA; V gene: TRBV5-1; CDR3 DNA: TGCGCCAGCAGCTTTACAGGGGGGGACTCACCCCTCCACTTT; CDR3 protein: CASSFTGGDSPLHF
J gene: TRBJ2-7; D gene: NA; clone size: NA; V gene: TRBV19; CDR3 DNA: TGTGCCAGTAATATATTCCCGGGGGGCGGTTTCTACGAGCAGTACTTC; CDR3 protein: CASNIFPGGGFYEQYF
J gene: TRBJ2-1; D gene: TRBD2; clone size: NA; V gene: TRBV7-7; CDR3 DNA: TGTGCTAGCAGCCCAAGCGGGACCTCAAACAATGAGCAGTTCTTC; CDR3 protein: CASSPSGTSNNEQFF
J gene: TRBJ2-7; D gene: NA; clone size: NA; V gene: TRBV9; CDR3 DNA: TGTGCCAGCAGCGTAGCCCTGGGGCCCACCTACGAGCAGTACTTC; CDR3 protein: CASSVALGPTYEQYF
J gene: TRBJ2-1; D gene: NA; clone size: NA; V gene: TRBV12-3/TRBV12-4; CDR3 DNA: TGTGCCAGCAGTTTCCAGGGAAGTGATGAGCAGTTCTTC; CDR3 protein: CASSFQGSDEQFF
J gene: TRBJ1-2; D gene: TRBD1; clone size: NA; V gene: TRBV18; CDR3 DNA: TGTGCCAGCTCACCGGGGGGACAGGAGGTCAACTATGGCTACACCTTC; CDR3 protein: CASSPGGQEVNYGYTF
J gene: TRBJ2-1; D gene: NA; clone size: once; V gene: TRBV3-1/TRBV3-2; CDR3 DNA: TGTGCCAGCAGCCAAGTACAGCCTAGCGCGAATGAGCAGTTCTTC; CDR3 protein: CASSQVQPSANEQFF
J gene: TRBJ1-5; D gene: NA; clone size: NA; V gene: TRBV27; CDR3 DNA: TGTGCCAGCAGGGCCTGGGGAGGGGTCGATCAGCCCCAGCATTTT; CDR3 protein: CASRAWGGVDQPQHF
J gene: TRBJ2-1; D gene: TRBD1; clone size: once; V gene: TRBV4-3; CDR3 DNA: TGCGCCAGCAGCCAAGAAGGACAGGGGTGGGCAAGCTCCTACAATGAGCAGTTCTTC; CDR3 protein: CASSQEGQGWASSYNEQFF
J gene: TRBJ1-6; D gene: TRBD1; clone size: NA; V gene: TRBV19; CDR3 DNA: TGTGCCAGTACCTCCTCGGACAGGGGCGGCTCACCCCTCCACTTT; CDR3 protein: CASTSSDRGGSPLHF
J gene: TRBJ2-5; D gene: TRBD2; clone size: NA; V gene: TRBV5-5; CDR3 DNA: TGTGCCAGCAGAATGATAGCGGGGGTAAAGACCCAGTACTTC; CDR3 protein: CASRMIAGVKTQYF
J gene: TRBJ2-3; D gene: NA; clone size: NA; V gene: TRBV5-7; CDR3 DNA: TGTGCCAGCAGCTTCACCGGGGGTCCGCGCTACGATCCGCAGTATTTT; CDR3 protein: CASSFTGGPRYDPQYF
J gene: TRBJ1-1; D gene: TRBD1; clone size: NA; V gene: TRBV11-3; CDR3 DNA: TGTGCCAGCAGCCTTCGGGACAGTTTGAACACTGAAGCTTTCTTT; CDR3 protein: CASSLRDSLNTEAFF
J gene: TRBJ2-4; D gene: NA; clone size: NA; V gene: TRBV12-5; CDR3 DNA: TGTGCTAGTGGTTTTCTCCCCGGGGACATTCAGTACTTC; CDR3 protein: CASGFLPGDIQYF
J gene: TRBJ2-2; D gene: TRBD2; clone size: NA; V gene: TRBV18; CDR3 DNA: TGTGCCAGCTCACCACTTATCTTGGCGACTAGCGGTACCGGGGAGCTGTTTTTT; CDR3 protein: CASSPLILATSGTGELFF
J gene: TRBJ1-2; D gene: NA; clone size: NA; V gene: TRBV7-2; CDR3 DNA: TGTGCCAGCAGCTTGAAATCCACAGGGATCGACTATGGCTACACCTTC; CDR3 protein: CASSLKSTGIDYGYTF
J gene: TRBJ2-7; D gene: TRBD1; clone size: NA; V gene: TRBV5-5; CDR3 DNA: TGTGCCAGCAGCTTGGCCGCAGGGGGCAGTTCCTACGAGCAGTACTTC; CDR3 protein: CASSLAAGGSSYEQYF
J gene: TRBJ2-5; D gene: TRBD2; clone size: NA; V gene: TRBV5-1; CDR3 DNA: TGCGCCAGCAGCTATGGGGGGGAAGAGACCCAGTACTTC; CDR3 protein: CASSYGGEETQYF
J gene: TRBJ1-1; D gene: TRBD1; clone size: NA; V gene: TRBV6-5; CDR3 DNA: TGTGCCAGCAGTTACTCGATCGCACAGGGGGCAGGTGAAGCTTTCTTT; CDR3 protein: CASSYSIAQGAGEAFF
J gene: TRBJ2-1; D gene: NA; clone size: NA; V gene: TRBV18; CDR3 DNA: TGTGCCAGCTCACCCTCTCGGGGGACCTACAATGAGCAGTTCTTC; CDR3 protein: CASSPSRGTYNEQFF
J gene: TRBJ1-4; D gene: TRBD1; clone size: NA; V gene: TRBV2; CDR3 DNA: TGTGCCAGCAGTGGAACAGGGGGCGGTGATGAAAAACTGTTTTTT; CDR3 protein: CASSGTGGGDEKLFF
J gene: TRBJ1-6; D gene: NA; clone size: few; V gene: TRBV5-4; CDR3 DNA: TGTGCCAGCAGTCTTTGGGGGGGGGATTCACCCCTCCACTTT; CDR3 protein: CASSLWGGDSPLHF
J gene: TRBJ1-2; D gene: TRBD1; clone size: NA; V gene: TRBV6-2/TRBV6-3; CDR3 DNA: TGTGCCAGCAGCCTGACGGGACAGGGGATCTATGGCTACACCTTC; CDR3 protein: CASSLTGQGIYGYTF
J gene: TRBJ2-7; D gene: NA; clone size: NA; V gene: TRBV11-3; CDR3 DNA: TGTGCCAGCAGCTTAGGCTCGGCGGTATCCTACGAGCAGTACTTC; CDR3 protein: CASSLGSAVSYEQYF
J gene: TRBJ1-1; D gene: NA; clone size: NA; V gene: TRBV19; CDR3 DNA: TGTGCCAGTACCCCTCGGACTAACACTGAAGCTTTCTTT; CDR3 protein: CASTPRTNTEAFF
J gene: TRBJ1-5; D gene: NA; clone size: NA; V gene: TRBV11-2; CDR3 DNA: TGTGCCAGCAGCTTAGTTGGGGGAGGGAATCAGCCCCAGCATTTT; CDR3 protein: CASSLVGGGNQPQHF
J gene: TRBJ2-5; D gene: NA; clone size: few; V gene: TRBV7-7; CDR3 DNA: TGTGCTAGCAGTCGGGACGAAGTTACAGGGGAGACCCAGTACTTC; CDR3 protein: CASSRDEVTGETQYF
J gene: TRBJ2-7; D gene: NA; clone size: NA; V gene: TRBV20-1; CDR3 DNA: TGCAGTGCTAGTGTCACGGGGGTCCAGGCCGAGCAGTACTTC; CDR3 protein: CSASVTGVQAEQYF
J gene: TRBJ2-3; D gene: NA; clone size: NA; V gene: TRBV10-3; CDR3 DNA: TGTGCCATCAGTGACGGGACTTATACGCAGTATTTT; CDR3 protein: CAISDGTYTQYF
J gene: TRBJ1-5; D gene: TRBD1; clone size: NA; V gene: TRBV18; CDR3 DNA: TGTGCCAGCTCACCCCGCCCGACAGGGTCCAATCAGCCCCAGCATTTT; CDR3 protein: CASSPRPTGSNQPQHF
J gene: TRBJ1-6; D gene: TRBD1; clone size: few; V gene: TRBV27; CDR3 DNA: TGTGCCAGCAGCGACGACAGGGCTCGGGTAAATTCACCCCTCCACTTT; CDR3 protein: CASSDDRARVNSPLHF
J gene: TRBJ1-1; D gene: NA; clone size: few; V gene: TRBV10-3; CDR3 DNA: TGTGCCATCAGTGAGTCGGGCGCTGGCACTGAAGCTTTCTTT; CDR3 protein: CAISESGAGTEAFF
J gene: TRBJ1-1; D gene: NA; clone size: NA; V gene: TRBV6-6; CDR3 DNA: TGTGCCAGCAGTTACCCCGAGAGGAACACTGAAGCTTTCTTT; CDR3 protein: CASSYPERNTEAFF
J gene: TRBJ1-4; D gene: NA; clone size: NA; V gene: TRBV12-5; CDR3 DNA: TGTGCTAGTGGGGAGGACAGCCGGGACAATGAAAAACTGTTTTTT; CDR3 protein: CASGEDSRDNEKLFF
J gene: TRBJ2-7; D gene: TRBD1; clone size: once; V gene: TRBV5-6; CDR3 DNA: TGTGCCAGCAGCAGGGGACAGATCTCCTACGAGCAGTACTTC; CDR3 protein: CASSRGQISYEQYF
J gene: TRBJ2-2; D gene: NA; clone size: NA; V gene: TRBV19; CDR3 DNA: TGTGCCAGTATTCGGGACTTCTACACCGGGGAGCTGTTTTTT; CDR3 protein: CASIRDFYTGELFF
J gene: TRBJ2-3; D gene: TRBD2; clone size: NA; V gene: TRBV11-3; CDR3 DNA: TGTGCCAGCCGGCGGGAGTATGGAGATACGCAGTATTTT; CDR3 protein: CASRREYGDTQYF
J gene: TRBJ2-1; D gene: TRBD2; clone size: NA; V gene: TRBV19; CDR3 DNA: TGTGCCAGTAGTATCGGGCGGGGGGACCGCAATGAGCAGTTCTTC; CDR3 protein: CASSIGRGDRNEQFF
J gene: TRBJ1-1; D gene: NA; clone size: NA; V gene: TRBV14; CDR3 DNA: TGTGCCAGCAGCCTCCCCGGAGTGAACACTGAAGCTTTCTTT; CDR3 protein: CASSLPGVNTEAFF